This T cell receptor beta chain came from a study of shared clonotypes between healthy human individuals. This table comes from immunoSEQ multiplex PCR, and its TCRdb copy is limited to in-frame clones, with some not included. This table holds about 1.5 million clones, under 99% found once. This clone was picked up one time. The healthy adult donors were HIV-negative and reported no recent acute infections or vaccinations. The germline gives CDR1 KGHSH, CDR2 LQKENI. The CDR3 has 15 residues. V gave up 2 bases and J gave up 3 bases, with 13 bases separating them. Sequencing was carried out using naive CD4+ T cells sorted from blood. The sample's subset: CD45RA+ positively selected. This clonotype originated in a young man in good health. The chain employs TRBV18 and TRBJ2-5; perhaps TRBD1 as D (6 bases). The CDR3 bases are TGTGCCAGCTCACCATTGGCCAGGGGAAAAGAGACCCAGTACTTC. Its protein is CASSPLARGKETQYF.